Presented here are 26 T cell receptor beta chains from one specimen sequenced in a study of cytomegalovirus exposure and HLA in healthy donors. Primers included in the PCR were 60 Vbeta and 13 Jbeta primers. The method was immunoSEQ multiplex PCR; TCRdb's version includes in-frame clones alone and lacks a portion of them. The repertoire holds approximately 200,000 clones, with about four fifths as singletons. The sequencing sample was made of PBMCs. The receptors originated from a girl aged 5-17 years in good health and CMV-seropositive.

The V call is TRBV5-1, the J call TRBJ2-1, with D maybe TRBD1 (6 bases). The CDR3 loop spans 19 amino acids. V lost 4 bases and J 0 bases, leaving 23 bases between the germline ends. Looked up from germline, CDR1 is SGHRS and CDR2 is YFSETQ. As DNA, the CDR3 is TGCGCCAGCAGCGGAACAGGGTTGGTAAGCGCGAGCTCCTACAATGAGCAGTTCTTC. Protein product: CASSGTGLVSASSYNEQFF.

The chain couples TRBV29-1 to TRBJ2-3; TRBD2 agrees at 9 bases. CDR1 SQVTM and CDR2 ANQGSEA come from the germline V gene. V was pared by 4 bases and J by 2 bases, with 16 bases of the junction left unmatched. This CDR3 region has 18 residues. DNA of the CDR3: TGCAGCGTTGGGGCGGGAGGAGGGCGGGGGGGCCCCACAGATACGCAGTATTTT. Protein product: CSVGAGGGRGGPTDTQYF.

The chain links TRBV5-1 to TRBJ1-4; 8 bases map to TRBD1. From germline, CDR1 is SGHRS and CDR2 YFSETQ. Germline trimming cut 3 bases from V and 12 bases from J; bases unmatched to any gene: 13. The CDR3 spans 15 residues. CDR3 residues: CASSYAIPDRDELFF. CDR3 sequence (DNA): TGCGCCAGCAGCTACGCGATCCCGGACAGGGACGAACTGTTTTTT.

The rearrangement uses TRBV10-3 and TRBJ1-3; 9 positions agree with TRBD1. V shed 7 bases and J 3 bases; nucleotides not matched to a gene: 4. Germline assignment: CDR1 ENHRY and CDR2 SYGVKD. The CDR3 sequence is 14 residues long. CDR3: CAITGTGNGNTIYF. CDR3 bases: TGTGCCATCACCGGGACAGGGAATGGAAACACCATATATTTT.

The V gene is TRBV4-3, the J gene TRBJ1-2, with 9 positions matching TRBD1. Germline V gene lookup returns CDR1 LGHNA and CDR2 YSLEER. CDR3 length: 17 amino acids. J gave up 3 bases and V 0 bases, and 8 bases lay outside the gene matches. The CDR3 DNA follows: TGCGCCAGCAGCCAAGATGCCGGGACAGGGTATTACTATGGCTACACCTTC. Its translation: CASSQDAGTGYYYGYTF.

The V call is TRBV21-1, the J call TRBJ2-5; no check of the table's D call, TRBD2, against the DNA was made. TRBV21-1 is given as a pseudogene. There are 16 residues in the CDR3. DNA of the CDR3: TGTGCCAGCAGCGCCCAGGATCTGGGGGGGGTAGAGACCCAGTACTTC. Amino acids: CASSAQDLGGVETQYF.

This clone was observed a handful of times. The rearrangement uses TRBV29-1 and TRBJ1-2; D perhaps matches TRBD1 (6 bases). The CDR3 is made up of 13 amino acids. From germline, CDR1 is SQVTM and CDR2 ANQGSEA. The V end was cut by 4 bases, the J end by 2 bases, with 11 bases between. CDR3 sequence: CSVGMGANYGYTF. The CDR3 DNA is TGCAGCGTTGGTATGGGGGCGAACTATGGCTACACCTTC.

The V and J genes are TRBV9 and TRBJ1-6, with TRBD1 identical over 7 bases. With 3 bases clipped from V and 8 bases from J, the junction kept 5 bases outside the gene matches. Looked up from germline, CDR1 is SGDLS and CDR2 is YYNGEE. CDR3 length equals 14 residues. The CDR3 loop reads CASSGQGKYSPLHF. The CDR3, as DNA: TGTGCCAGCAGCGGACAGGGAAAATATTCACCCCTCCACTTT. The variable domain in full, with the rest retrieved from reference TRBV9 and TRBJ1-6, is DSGVTQTPKHLITATGQRVTLRCSPRSGDLSVYWYQQSLDQGLQFLIQYYNGEERAKGNILERFSAQQFPDLHSELNLSSLELGDSALYFCASSGQGKYSPLHFGNGTRLTVT.

The V call is TRBV27, the J call TRBJ2-5; 9 nucleotides agree with TRBD1. The better agreement between TRBJ2-7 and the DNA end casts doubt on the J call. The CDR3 sequence is 15 residues long. Germline CDR1 is MNHEY and CDR2 is SMNVEV (reference sequence). For the CDR3, the DNA is TGTGCCAGCAGTTCCCCGACAGGGGGTATTTACGAGCAGTACTTC. Translation: CASSSPTGGIYEQYF.

The gene calls are TRBV1 and TRBJ1-1; TRBD1, the D gene given by the table, was not confirmed from the DNA. TRBV1 corresponds to a pseudogene. The CDR3 totals 14 residues. CDR3: CTSSQVPRNTEAFF. CDR3 DNA: TGCACCAGCAGCCAAGTCCCCAGGAACACTGAAGCTTTCTTT.

This chain joins TRBV30 and TRBJ1-2, with D unclear. The germline V gene encodes CDR1 GTSNPN and CDR2 SVGIG (reference sequence). V was trimmed by 4 bases and J by 4 bases, leaving 13 bases between them. The CDR3 length is 13 residues. This chain's CDR3 is CAWTAQAGYGYTF. In DNA form, the CDR3 reads TGTGCCTGGACCGCTCAGGCCGGCTATGGCTACACCTTC.

The chain combines TRBV5-8 with TRBJ1-5; a weak D match, TRBD1 (6 bases). V gave up 4 bases and J gave up 4 bases, with 12 bases separating them. The germline V gene encodes CDR1 SGHTS and CDR2 YDEGEE. The CDR3 has 14 amino acids. CDR3 sequence (DNA): TGTGCCAGCAGCAACCCGGACAGAAATCAGCCCCAGCATTTT. Translating gives CASSNPDRNQPQHF.

The J gene is TRBJ2-1, the V gene TRBV12-5, with 10 bases aligning to TRBD2. Germline CDR1 is LGHNT and CDR2 is FRNRAP. V shed 7 bases and J 0 bases; nucleotides not matched to a gene: 3. The CDR3 extends over 15 amino acids. The CDR3 spells CASAVAGGSYNEQFF. Here the CDR3 DNA reads TGTGCTAGTGCCGTAGCGGGGGGCTCCTACAATGAGCAGTTCTTC. Filled out from reference TRBV12-5 and TRBJ2-1, the complete variable domain reads DARVTQTPRHKVTEMGQEVTMRCQPILGHNTVFWYRQTMMQGLELLAYFRNRAPLDDSGMPKDRFSAEMPDATLATLKIQPSEPRDSAVYFCASAVAGGSYNEQFFGPGTRLTVL.

This clone was recorded only once. This chain connects TRBV5-4 to TRBJ1-2, with D possibly being TRBD1 (6 bases). The germline gives CDR1 SGHNT, CDR2 YYREEE (reference sequence). With 0 bases removed from V and 4 bases from J, the gap between germline ends came to 13 bases. The CDR3 runs to 15 residues. CDR3 protein: CASSLVAGAPYGYTF. The CDR3 nucleotides are TGTGCCAGCAGCTTGGTGGCAGGGGCCCCCTATGGCTACACCTTC.

This chain connects TRBV6-6 to TRBJ1-2, with 7 bases fitting TRBD1. The CDR3 sequence is 16 residues long. V dropped 6 bases and J dropped 4; count of bases not matched to a gene: 14. Germline V gene data show CDR1 as MNHNY and CDR2 as SVGAGI (reference sequence). CDR3 region: CASSSPGTVLSYGYTF. For the CDR3, the DNA is TGTGCCAGCAGCTCCCCCGGGACAGTTCTCAGCTATGGCTACACCTTC.

This chain uses TRBV27 with TRBJ2-7, with 8 bases fitting TRBD1. Germline values: CDR1 MNHEY, CDR2 SMNVEV (reference sequence). The V and J ends lost 7 bases and 2 bases, in that order; junction bases with no gene match: 4. The CDR3 totals 13 residues. CDR3 residues: CASNRDRPYEQYF. DNA for the CDR3: TGTGCCAGCAACCGGGACAGGCCCTACGAGCAGTACTTC.

With respect to this clone: The same CDR3 also results from other DNA sequences found in this sample. J is TRBJ2-3 and V is TRBV10-1; TRBD2 aligns across 8 bases. Trimming cost V 8 bases and J 1 base; bases outside gene matches: 2. The germline V gene has CDR1 WNHNN and CDR2 SYGVQD (reference sequence). This CDR3 has 13 amino acids. CDR3 in amino acids: CASRAGGTDTQYF. The DNA for the CDR3 is TGCGCCAGCCGAGCGGGGGGCACAGATACGCAGTATTTT.

This rearrangement joins TRBV7-2 to TRBJ1-6, with D unclear. This CDR3 region has 15 residues. Germline lookup yields CDR1 SGHTA and CDR2 FQGNSA. The ends were cut back, 3 bases at V and 0 bases at J, with 6 bases in the middle. CDR3 amino acids: CASSLGSSYNSPLHF. CDR3 nucleotides: TGTGCCAGCAGCTTGGGGAGCTCCTATAATTCACCCCTCCACTTT.

The chain recombines TRBV25-1 with TRBJ2-7, with D perhaps matching TRBD2 (6 bases). Per germline, CDR1 MGHDK and CDR2 SYGVNS. CDR3 length equals 13 residues. V was cut by 5 bases and J by 3 bases, with 11 bases left in between. CDR3 residues: CASSLDGGYEQYF. DNA of the CDR3: TGTGCCAGCAGTTTGGACGGGGGCTACGAGCAGTACTTC.

This chain connects TRBV6-1 to TRBJ2-5, with TRBD2 matching over 12 bases. Germline V CDR1 and CDR2: MNHNS, SASEGT. V shed 2 bases, J shed 2 bases, and the junction held 3 bases outside the gene matches. The CDR3 length is 16 residues. The CDR3 nucleotides are TGTGCCAGCAGTGAATGGCTAGCGGGGGGGCAAGAGACCCAGTACTTC. As protein: CASSEWLAGGQETQYF.

This clone has more than one count but fewer than ten. The chain carries TRBV7-9 and TRBJ1-4; 8 nucleotides align to TRBD1. CDR1 SEHNR and CDR2 FQNEAQ come from the germline V gene (reference sequence). V dropped 5 bases and J dropped 7; count of bases not matched to a gene: 9. The length of the CDR3 is 15 residues. Here the CDR3 reads CASSVKAQGVEKLFF. Written as DNA, the CDR3 is TGTGCCAGCAGCGTAAAGGCACAGGGGGTTGAAAAACTGTTTTTT. Using reference TRBV7-9 and TRBJ1-4 for the parts outside the CDR3, the full variable domain is DTGVSQNPRHKITKRGQNVTFRCDPISEHNRLYWYRQTLGQGPEFLTYFQNEAQLEKSRLLSDRFSAERPKGSFSTLEIQRTEQGDSAMYLCASSVKAQGVEKLFFGSGTQLSVL.

This clone has only a few counts. The chain combines TRBV4-3 with TRBJ2-2; D gene ambiguous. Germline V gene sequence: CDR1 LGHNA, CDR2 YSLEER. V lost 0 bases to trimming and J lost 3 bases, with 5 bases between them. The CDR3 is made up of 14 amino acids. This CDR3 reads CASSQDSYTGELFF. As DNA, the CDR3 is TGCGCCAGCAGCCAAGACTCGTACACCGGGGAGCTGTTTTTT.

The V call is TRBV6-1, the J call TRBJ2-2; 12 nucleotides match TRBD2. The CDR3 consists of 16 residues. V lost 2 bases, J lost 7 bases, and 5 bases stayed unmatched. Germline V CDR1 and CDR2: MNHNS, SASEGT. CDR3 in DNA: TGTGCCAGCAGTGAACCTAGCGGGGGGGCGAGCGGGGAGCTGTTTTTT. Translating gives CASSEPSGGASGELFF.

CDR3 in amino acids: CSVVEGGSYEQYF. CDR3 bases: TGCAGCGTTGTTGAAGGGGGATCCTACGAGCAGTACTTC. The V and J genes are TRBV29-1 and TRBJ2-7; perhaps TRBD1 as D (6 bases). The CDR3 contains 13 residues. Germline V gene lookup returns CDR1 SQVTM and CDR2 ANQGSEA. V was pared by 4 bases and J by 1 base, with 11 bases between.

This clone was detected only once. The rearrangement links TRBV4-3 to TRBJ2-5; TRBD1 matches at 8 bases. Germline V CDR1 and CDR2: LGHNA, YSLEER. The CDR3 is made up of 15 amino acids. J lost 5 bases, V lost 5 bases, and 10 bases had no gene match. The CDR3 here is CASSYQTGDGETQYF. The CDR3 nucleotides are TGCGCCAGCAGCTACCAGACAGGGGACGGGGAGACCCAGTACTTC.

This clone was recorded once. The chain employs TRBV11-2 and TRBJ2-1; the D is unclear. Looked up from germline, CDR1 is SGHAT and CDR2 is FQNNGV. V lost 3 bases to trimming and J lost 3 bases, with 6 bases between them. The length of the CDR3 is 13 residues. CDR3 amino acids: CASSLASYNEQFF. The CDR3 nucleotides are TGTGCCAGCAGCTTGGCTAGCTACAATGAGCAGTTCTTC.